A single sample gave rise to the 32 T cell receptor beta chains below, sequenced in a study of blood T cell repertoires in COVID-19. Here immunoSEQ multiplex PCR was the method, and the copy in TCRdb shows in-frame clones only, minus some. The data hold about 230,000 clones, with more than 80% observed a single time. Material: peripheral blood. Every receptor here comes from a woman between 25 and 40 years old with COVID-19, enrolled during active disease.

V is TRBV29-1 and J is TRBJ2-5; D call uncertain. CDR3 length equals 13 residues. The ends were cut back, 7 bases at V and 2 bases at J, with 14 bases in the middle. In germline, CDR1 is SQVTM, CDR2 ANQGSEA. The CDR3 nucleotides are TGCAGCGCCGAGGTCCGGGTTCAAGAGACCCAGTACTTC. It yields the protein CSAEVRVQETQYF.

The chain has TRBV2 and TRBJ2-3; TRBD1 might be the D (6 bases). Germline lookup yields CDR1 SNHLY and CDR2 FYNNEI. The CDR3 has 15 amino acids. V lost 5 bases to trimming and J lost 0 bases, with 12 bases between them. For the CDR3, the DNA is TGTGCCAGCAGTCCTGGACAGCCAAGCACAGATACGCAGTATTTT. Translated, it gives CASSPGQPSTDTQYF.

To note about this clone: This sample also contains other DNA sequences that code for the same CDR3. The chain links TRBV19 to TRBJ1-5; D gene unclear. V lost 2 bases and J lost 0, with 8 bases in between. This CDR3 region has 15 residues. The germline gives CDR1 LNHDA, CDR2 SQIVND (reference sequence). In DNA form, the CDR3 reads TGTGCCAGTAGTATAAACGTCTATAGCAATCAGCCCCAGCATTTT. Amino acids: CASSINVYSNQPQHF.

The chain couples TRBV5-4 to TRBJ2-7; 9 bases agree with TRBD1. Germline assignment: CDR1 SGHNT and CDR2 YYREEE (reference sequence). V shed 4 bases, J shed 4 bases, and the junction held 12 bases outside the gene matches. The CDR3 length is 16 residues. The CDR3 DNA reads TGTGCCAGCAGCCAAGGTTCGGGACAGGGCACTTACGAGCAGTACTTC. Protein sequence: CASSQGSGQGTYEQYF.

This sequence joins TRBV2 and TRBJ2-5; 11 positions agree with TRBD1. V gave up 9 bases and J gave up 4 bases; unmatched junction bases: 10. Germline assignment: CDR1 SNHLY and CDR2 FYNNEI. CDR3 length equals 15 residues. The CDR3 DNA reads TGTGCCAGTATGCACGGGACAGGGGGACCAGAGACCCAGTACTTC. Residues: CASMHGTGGPETQYF.

The chain joins TRBV6-1 to TRBJ2-3, with 8 nucleotides matching TRBD2. This CDR3 is 16 amino acids long. J lost 5 bases, V lost 2 bases, and 9 bases had no gene match. Per the germline V gene, CDR1 is MNHNS and CDR2 is SASEGT. CDR3 sequence reads: CASSEWTGGPGDTQYF. The CDR3 DNA sequence: TGTGCCAGCAGTGAATGGACGGGGGGGCCAGGAGATACGCAGTATTTT.

V gene TRBV30 combines with J gene TRBJ1-2; D perhaps matches TRBD1 (6 bases). The CDR3 runs 12 residues. Germline CDR1 and CDR2: GTSNPN and SVGIG (reference sequence). Trimming pared 5 bases from V and 2 bases from J, leaving 9 bases between. In nucleotides, the CDR3 is TGTGCCTGGGCACAGGGAAACTATGGCTACACCTTC. Its translation: CAWAQGNYGYTF.

The chain joins TRBV18 to TRBJ2-1; 9 positions match TRBD2. The junction had 7 bases not matched to a gene; V was cut back by 2 bases and J by 8 bases. The CDR3 covers 15 residues. The V gene's germline CDR1 is KGHSH and CDR2 LQKENI. This chain's CDR3 is CASSPLVGLAYEQFF. In DNA form, the CDR3 reads TGTGCCAGCTCACCATTGGTGGGACTAGCTTATGAGCAGTTCTTC.

The chain links TRBV24-1 to TRBJ2-7; D possibly corresponds to TRBD2 (6 bases). Trimming removed 6 bases from V and 0 bases from J, with 14 bases in between. CDR1 is KGHDR, CDR2 SFDVKD, per germline. The CDR3 is 15 amino acids. The CDR3 DNA reads as TGTGCCACCAGTTCCGCCAGCGGGCTCTCCTACGAGCAGTACTTC. It yields the protein CATSSASGLSYEQYF.

The chain is built from TRBV27 and TRBJ2-5; TRBD1 aligns across 11 bases. This CDR3 is 14 amino acids long. CDR1 and CDR2 from the germline V gene are MNHEY and SMNVEV (reference sequence). V shed 5 bases, J shed 6 bases, and the junction held 5 bases outside the gene matches. This CDR3 reads CASSPGTGGKTQYF. The CDR3 DNA follows: TGTGCCAGCAGTCCAGGGACAGGGGGAAAGACCCAGTACTTC.

The chain couples TRBV5-4 to TRBJ1-1, with unresolved D. The ends were cut back, 4 bases at V and 6 bases at J, with 16 bases in the middle. Germline lookup yields CDR1 SGHNT and CDR2 YYREEE (reference sequence). The CDR3 is made up of 14 amino acids. In nucleotides, the CDR3 is TGTGCCAGCAGCCCGACACGAATGTGGGCTGAAGCTTTCTTT. Amino acid sequence: CASSPTRMWAEAFF. Drawing the rest from reference TRBV5-4 and TRBJ1-1, the complete variable domain is ETGVTQSPTHLIKTRGQQVTLRCSSQSGHNTVSWYQQALGQGPQFIFQYYREEENGRGNFPPRFSGLQFPNYSSELNVNALELDDSALYLCASSPTRMWAEAFFGQGTRLTVV.

The CDR3 DNA follows: TGTGCCAGCAGCGTCGGACAGGGGAACTATGGCTACACCTTC. This codes for CASSVGQGNYGYTF. The genes are TRBV9 and TRBJ1-2, with 9 bases aligning to TRBD1. The junction had 1 base not matched to a gene; V was cut back by 2 bases and J by 2 bases. The CDR3 sequence is 14 residues long. Germline V gene lookup returns CDR1 SGDLS and CDR2 YYNGEE. Full variable domain (missing parts from reference TRBV9 and TRBJ1-2): DSGVTQTPKHLITATGQRVTLRCSPRSGDLSVYWYQQSLDQGLQFLIQYYNGEERAKGNILERFSAQQFPDLHSELNLSSLELGDSALYFCASSVGQGNYGYTFGSGTRLTVV.

This chain joins TRBV30 and TRBJ1-6; D uncertain. Germline CDR1 and CDR2: GTSNPN and SVGIG (reference sequence). V dropped 3 bases and J dropped 0 bases, with 12 bases sitting between them. The CDR3 spans 16 residues. DNA for the CDR3: TGTGCCTGGAGGGTGGCGGGGAGCTCCTATAATTCACCCCTCCACTTT. This codes for CAWRVAGSSYNSPLHF.

The chain joins TRBV4-3 to TRBJ2-1; a possible D gene is TRBD2 (6 bases). Germline values: CDR1 LGHNA, CDR2 YSLEER. The CDR3 runs 16 residues. V was shortened by 0 bases and J by 2 bases, with 11 bases between the two germline ends. CDR3 DNA sequence: TGCGCCAGCAGCCAAGATTTGCGGGGTACCTACAATGAGCAGTTCTTC. This encodes CASSQDLRGTYNEQFF.

The rearrangement links TRBV5-5 to TRBJ2-5, with 8 bases lining up with TRBD1. There are 16 residues in the CDR3. V lost 0 bases to trimming and J lost 1 base; unmatched junction nucleotides: 5. The germline V gene has CDR1 SGHKS and CDR2 YYEKEE (reference sequence). The CDR3 region is CASSLEVGQGQETQYF. The CDR3 DNA follows: TGTGCCAGCAGCTTGGAAGTCGGACAGGGCCAAGAGACCCAGTACTTC.

This chain connects TRBV5-4 to TRBJ2-1; TRBD1 matches 8 bases. Germline V lookup: CDR1 SGHNT, CDR2 YYREEE (reference sequence). With 5 bases clipped from V and 7 bases from J, the junction kept 11 bases outside the gene matches. The length of the CDR3 is 15 residues. The CDR3, as DNA: TGTGCCAGCAGGGTGAGGGGGACAGGTTGGAATGAGCAGTTCTTC. Protein product: CASRVRGTGWNEQFF.

The chain has TRBV20-1 and TRBJ1-6; no firm D call. CDR1 is DFQATT and CDR2 is SNEGSKA in the germline V gene (reference sequence). This CDR3 is 11 amino acids long. V shed 5 bases and J shed 9 bases, with 8 bases lying between them. The DNA for the CDR3 is TGCAGTGCTGGTGGAGGTTCACCCCTCCACTTT. This translates into CSAGGGSPLHF.

The chain joins TRBV6-5 to TRBJ2-4, with 12 bases lining up with TRBD2. J gave up 7 bases and V 6 bases, and 7 bases lay outside the gene matches. This CDR3 is built from 15 residues. Per germline, CDR1 MNHEY and CDR2 SVGAGI. As DNA, the CDR3 is TGTGCCAGCAGCCAACTAGCGGGAGGCAGGAACATTCAGTACTTC. This translates into CASSQLAGGRNIQYF.

The chain links TRBV5-4 to TRBJ2-7; tentatively, D is TRBD2 (7 bases). Trimming stripped 0 bases from V and 4 bases from J, with 14 bases between. The germline V gene has CDR1 SGHNT and CDR2 YYREEE (reference sequence). The CDR3 consists of 15 residues. CDR3 region: CASSLETGGGYEQYF. DNA of the CDR3: TGTGCCAGCAGCTTGGAAACGGGGGGCGGGTACGAGCAGTACTTC.

This chain connects TRBV5-1 to TRBJ2-2, with 8 bases that match TRBD2. The CDR3 has 15 residues. The germline gives CDR1 SGHRS, CDR2 YFSETQ. Germline trimming cut 4 bases from V and 0 bases from J; bases unmatched to any gene: 2. The CDR3 coding sequence is TGCGCCAGCAGCACGGGACTAGCGAACACCGGGGAGCTGTTTTTT. This encodes CASSTGLANTGELFF.

The V and J genes are TRBV6-2 or TRBV6-3 and TRBJ1-2, with D hard to call. Germline CDR1 MNHEY, CDR2 SVGEGT. The V end was cut by 3 bases, the J end by 2 bases, with 7 bases between. This CDR3 is built from 13 residues. CDR3 coding DNA: TGTGCCAGCAGTTATCCCGGGAACTATGGCTACACCTTC. Its protein is CASSYPGNYGYTF.

The V call is TRBV29-1, the J call TRBJ2-1; 12 bases match TRBD2. The CDR3 is made up of 14 amino acids. The V gene's germline CDR1 is SQVTM and CDR2 ANQGSEA. The trim removed 4 bases at V and 6 bases at J, leaving 4 bases unmatched. The chain's CDR3 is CSVGLAGAFNEQFF. The CDR3 bases are TGCAGCGTTGGACTAGCGGGAGCCTTCAATGAGCAGTTCTTC.

This chain links TRBV5-1 with TRBJ2-5, with TRBD1 matching 8 bases. The CDR3 extends over 13 amino acids. J gave up 4 bases and V 3 bases, and 2 bases lay outside the gene matches. In germline, CDR1 is SGHRS, CDR2 YFSETQ. CDR3 sequence: CASSSRGPETQYF. The CDR3 bases are TGCGCCAGCAGCTCCAGGGGGCCAGAGACCCAGTACTTC.

This chain links TRBV7-2 with TRBJ1-4; D unresolved. CDR3 length: 17 amino acids. Germline values: CDR1 SGHTA, CDR2 FQGNSA. V lost 4 bases, J lost 2 bases, and 17 bases lay in between. CDR3 sequence: CASSWEGRGTTNEKLFF. The CDR3 nucleotides are TGTGCCAGCAGCTGGGAGGGTAGAGGAACTACTAATGAAAAACTGTTTTTT.

This clone came up a few times. The chain uses TRBV15 and TRBJ1-5, with 7 positions matching TRBD1. V dropped 0 bases and J dropped 4; count of bases not matched to a gene: 3. This CDR3 has 15 residues. Germline values: CDR1 LNHNV, CDR2 YYDKDF (reference sequence). CDR3 coding DNA: TGTGCCACCAGCAGAGATGGACAGGCTAATCAGCCCCAGCATTTT. Residues: CATSRDGQANQPQHF.

This clone was recorded a few times. The genes are TRBV19 and TRBJ1-6; TRBD1 is a possible D gene (5 bases). Trimming removed 3 bases from V and 12 bases from J, with 21 bases in between. The germline V gene has CDR1 LNHDA and CDR2 SQIVND (reference sequence). The CDR3 spans 16 residues. Here the CDR3 reads CASSISSMTASGPLHF. CDR3 nucleotide sequence: TGTGCCAGTAGTATCTCTTCGATGACAGCATCGGGACCCCTCCACTTT.

The chain uses TRBV7-3 and TRBJ1-1; 9 nucleotides match TRBD1. After removal of 5 bases from V and 7 bases from J, the junction contained 5 bases not matched to a gene. This CDR3 contains 13 residues. The germline gives CDR1 SGHTA, CDR2 FQGTGA. CDR3 nucleotides: TGTGCCAGCAGCCCCGGGACAGGGAGTGAAGCTTTCTTT. Its translation: CASSPGTGSEAFF.

The V and J genes are TRBV5-1 and TRBJ1-1; 7 nucleotides align to TRBD1. Germline lookup yields CDR1 SGHRS and CDR2 YFSETQ. The CDR3 is made up of 14 amino acids. Trimming took 3 bases from V and 5 from J; bases not matched to a gene: 7. Here the CDR3 DNA reads TGCGCCAGCAGCTGGCAGGGGGGAAAGACTGAAGCTTTCTTT. Translating it yields CASSWQGGKTEAFF.

This chain joins TRBV27 and TRBJ1-1; the match to TRBD1 covers 7 bases. The CDR3 consists of 13 residues. The ends lost 4 bases at V and 10 bases at J; junction bases unmatched: 9. Germline values: CDR1 MNHEY, CDR2 SMNVEV (reference sequence). The CDR3 spells CASSSVRGLSAFF. CDR3 DNA sequence: TGTGCCAGCAGTTCAGTAAGGGGGCTGTCAGCTTTCTTT.

The chain has TRBV11-3 and TRBJ2-1; 8 positions agree with TRBD2. V was pared by 4 bases and J by 0 bases, with 5 bases of the junction left unmatched. The CDR3 runs to 16 residues. Germline assignment: CDR1 SGHNT and CDR2 YENEEA. This CDR3 is CASSSSGYSSYNEQFF. Written as DNA, the CDR3 is TGTGCCAGCAGCTCTAGCGGGTACAGCTCCTACAATGAGCAGTTCTTC.

The chain is built from TRBV14 and TRBJ1-1, with 7 bases fitting TRBD1. The trim removed 2 bases at V and 5 bases at J, leaving 5 bases unmatched. CDR1 SGHDN and CDR2 FVKESK come from the germline V gene. CDR3 size: 14 residues. CDR3: CASSQRQGGTEAFF. The CDR3 nucleotides read TGTGCCAGCAGCCAAAGACAGGGCGGGACTGAAGCTTTCTTT.

J is TRBJ1-1 and V is TRBV29-1; D is unresolved. V dropped 4 bases and J dropped 1 base, with 10 bases sitting between them. Germline CDR1 is SQVTM and CDR2 is ANQGSEA. The CDR3 covers 13 residues. In nucleotides, the CDR3 is TGCAGCGTTGGGCTGGTACAGAACACTGAAGCTTTCTTT. Residues: CSVGLVQNTEAFF. The full variable domain, rest sourced from reference TRBV29-1 and TRBJ1-1, is SAVISQKPSRDICQRGTSLTIQCQVDSQVTMMFWYRQQPGQSLTLIATANQGSEATYESGFVIDKFPISRPNLTFSTLTVSNMSPEDSSIYLCSVGLVQNTEAFFGQGTRLTVV.